The 9 T cell receptor beta chains below were found in one sample sequenced in a study of regulatory T cells in long-lasting Graves disease. Through Arm-PCR of CDR3 regions and iRepertoire HTBI primers, TCR beta libraries were built. A single record per CDR3 protein comes from TCRdb applying MiXCR to the multiplex PCR reads. The repertoire includes about 460,000 distinct CDR3 sequences, 20% to 25% of them detected once, and 13% sits in the top ten. The time point denotes: persistent/refractory GD, antithyroid drugs over 5 years with positive TRAb. With RNA extracted from PBMCs as input, the TCR library was made. Specimen: peripheral blood mononuclear cells (PBMCs), collected when the disease was refractory, from a patient treated with antithyroid drugs. The receptors stem from a female donor with Graves disease.

In regard to this clonotype: With a much larger clone just one base away, this may be a read error. The rearrangement links TRBV12-3 or TRBV12-4 to TRBJ1-6; TRBD1 matches 9 bases. This CDR3 is 17 amino acids long. As DNA, the CDR3 is TGTGCCGGCAGACCCGGGACAGGGAGCTTCTATAATTCACCCCTCCACTTT. This gives the protein CAGRPGTGSFYNSPLHF.

This clonotype was picked up many times. The V call is TRBV10-3, the J call TRBJ2-7; perhaps TRBD2 as D (7 bases). The CDR3 extends over 15 amino acids. Germline CDR1 reads ENHRY; CDR2 reads SYGVKD. V was clipped by 6 bases and J by 1 base, with 16 bases between them. The CDR3 DNA sequence: TGTGCCATCAGATCTCAGGGAGGGGGATCCTACGAGCAGTACTTC. Translating it yields CAIRSQGGGSYEQYF.

This clonotype turned up a few times. The DNA of the CDR3 is TGCGCCAGCGCCCCGCGGACAGGGGAAGGGTCACCCCTCCACTTT. Translated, it gives CASAPRTGEGSPLHF. This sequence joins TRBV5-1 and TRBJ1-6; TRBD1 matches 9 bases. The CDR3 runs to 15 residues. Germline V lookup: CDR1 SGHRS, CDR2 YFSETQ. V trimming: 7 bases; J trimming: 10 bases; junction bases outside the gene matches: 12.

The V gene is TRBV20-1, the J gene TRBJ1-5; D is possibly TRBD1 (5 bases). This CDR3 has 15 amino acids. The ends were cut back, 5 bases at V and 5 bases at J, with 19 bases in the middle. Looked up from germline, CDR1 is DFQATT and CDR2 is SNEGSKA (reference sequence). The CDR3 nucleotides are TGCAGTGCTCCCCATGGGGGGACCCAAGATCAGCCCCAGCATTTT. It is translated as CSAPHGGTQDQPQHF.

This chain connects TRBV6-2 or TRBV6-3 to TRBJ2-7, with 8 bases aligning to TRBD1. Germline assignment: CDR1 MNHEY and CDR2 SVGEGT. The CDR3 length is 14 residues. V lost 6 bases to trimming and J lost 3 bases; unmatched junction nucleotides: 7. The CDR3 reads CASSPTGDRYEQYF. The CDR3 DNA reads TGTGCCAGCAGCCCGACAGGGGACCGCTACGAGCAGTACTTC.

Remarks on this clonotype: Since a much larger clone is just one base distant, this may be a read error. The chain uses TRBV7-2 and TRBJ2-2, with D tentatively TRBD1 or TRBD2 (5 bases each). CDR1 SGHTA and CDR2 FQGNSA come from the germline V gene. The CDR3 length is 16 residues. The CDR3 loop is CASSLAGGLGPGELLF. DNA for the CDR3: TGTGCCAGCAGCTTAGCGGGCGGGCTGGGGCCCGGGGAGCTGCTTTTT.

The rearrangement joins TRBV29-1 to TRBJ1-1; D uncertain. Germline values: CDR1 SQVTM, CDR2 ANQGSEA. The CDR3 has 14 residues. The V end lost 8 bases, the J end lost 3 bases, and 19 bases lay between the germline ends. The DNA of the CDR3 is TGCAGCTCGAAAATGGCAGGCGCTTACACTGAAGCTTTCTTT. Its protein product is CSSKMAGAYTEAFF.

The J gene is TRBJ2-7, the V gene TRBV6-2 or TRBV6-3; 8 nucleotides agree with TRBD2. CDR3 length: 14 amino acids. Germline assignment: CDR1 MNHEY and CDR2 SVGEGT. The ends lost 4 bases at V and 4 bases at J; junction bases unmatched: 6. This CDR3 is CASSWRGERYEQYF. DNA of the CDR3: TGTGCCAGCAGTTGGCGGGGGGAGCGATACGAGCAGTACTTC.

The chain is built from TRBV10-3 and TRBJ2-2; D is perhaps TRBD1 (6 bases). Germline CDR1 is ENHRY and CDR2 is SYGVKD. The CDR3 has 15 residues. Trimming cost V 7 bases and J 2 bases, with 14 bases left between them. CDR3 sequence: CAINRDTSNTGELFF. CDR3 in DNA: TGTGCCATCAACCGGGACACTTCCAACACCGGGGAGCTGTTTTTT.